The present TCR beta chain was sequenced within a study of molecular identifiers for immune sequencing clone quantification. Study in general: Replicates partitioned RNA from around 20,000 or 100,000 naive CD8 cells into five parts, sequencing four.

Study-wide results and caveats: Clones that exceeded 20 RNA copies held over 97% of effector molecules, yet under 1% in naive cells.

This clonotype was counted a few times. The antigen is undetermined. Given a much more abundant clone one base away, this may be a read error. Bulk TCR libraries were made with methods that had been previously described and with listed TCR primers. MiXCR, run by TCRdb on the PCR reads, gives a single entry per CDR3 protein. The sample includes 550,000 to 750,000 distinct CDR3 sequences, 15% to 20% of them seen just once. This CDR3 comprises 12 residues. The sorting of naive CD8 T cells used the CD8+CD4-CCR7+CD45RA+ phenotype. The receptor's source is a human donor in good health. Some libraries in this study had Jurkat cell RNA spiked in. Material: naive CD8+ T cells from blood, with Jurkat cell RNA spiked in. Subset indicated: FACS-sorted CD8+CD4-CCR7+CD45RA+ naive T cells. The V call is TRBV12-3 or TRBV12-4, the J call TRBJ2-3, with no clear D. The CDR3 DNA is TGTGCCGGCAGTTTTGTTAAGGATACGCAGTATTTT. Its translation is CAGSFVKDTQYF.